This T cell receptor (beta chain) stems from a study of early T cells in non-severe SARS-CoV-2 infection. Study summary: Sequencing used unsorted whole-blood bulk RNA, so chains lack pairing.

Germline V gene data show CDR1 as LGHDT and CDR2 as YNNKEL (reference sequence). The CDR3 length is 15 residues. The trim removed 3 bases at V and 0 bases at J, leaving 4 bases unmatched. Researchers tagged individual cDNA molecules with unique molecular identifiers. TCRdb reanalysed the 5' RACE reads using MiXCR and keeps one entry per CDR3 protein. The data show approximately 58,000 distinct CDR3 sequences, 5.5% to 7.5% seen once. Comments on this clonotype: Its antigen is unknown.

Study conclusions and caveats: In VDJdb matching, anti-spike CD8 responses were favored while private and CD4 specificities went missing.

The V gene is TRBV3-1, the J gene TRBJ1-1, with 7 bases that match TRBD1. The TCR was taken from an adult who was a healthcare worker with PCR-confirmed SARS-CoV-2 infection or an uninfected control (not recorded which). The sample taken for sequencing was whole blood. The CDR3 bases are TGTGCCAGCAGCCATCTCGGACAGGTGAACACTGAAGCTTTCTTT. It is translated as CASSHLGQVNTEAFF. Complete variable domain (other parts from reference TRBV3-1 and TRBJ1-1): DTAVSQTPKYLVTQMGNDKSIKCEQNLGHDTMYWYKQDSKKFLKIMFSYNNKELIINETVPNRFSPKSPDKAHLNLHINSLELGDSAVYFCASSHLGQVNTEAFFGQGTRLTVV.